The 18 T cell receptor beta chains in this list originate from one sample, sequenced in a study of shared clonotypes between healthy human individuals. Method: immunoSEQ multiplex PCR; TCRdb's copy keeps in-frame clones and lacks some. The sample carries roughly 2.2 million clones, 92% recorded once. Sequencing input: naive CD4+ T cells from PBMCs. Subset in this sample: CD45RA+ positively selected. Receptors were obtained from a young man in good health. Some clones in this sample may be carry-over from other donors' samples.

CDR3 sequence reads: CASRVRDRGRHEQYF. In nucleotides, the CDR3 is TGTGCCAGCAGGGTTAGGGACAGGGGGCGACACGAGCAGTACTTC. The V gene is TRBV6-8, the J gene TRBJ2-7; 12 positions agree with TRBD1. The CDR3 contains 15 residues. The junction had 8 bases not matched to a gene; V was cut back by 6 bases and J by 5 bases. Germline CDR1 and CDR2: MNHGY and SAAAGT.

This clone was seen only once. The sample has other DNA sequences that encode this CDR3 too. The rearrangement joins TRBV28 to TRBJ2-7; TRBD1 agrees at 10 bases. CDR1 and CDR2 from the germline V gene are MDHEN and SYDVKM. J lost 6 bases, V lost 6 bases, and 8 bases had no gene match. The CDR3 runs to 14 residues. The CDR3 DNA follows: TGTGCCAGCAGCCCACCCGACAGGGGGCGCGAGCAGTACTTC. Translating it yields CASSPPDRGREQYF.

The genes are TRBV5-8 and TRBJ2-7, with 8 positions matching TRBD1. The length of the CDR3 is 15 residues. CDR1 is SGHTS, CDR2 YDEGEE, per germline. The ends lost 2 bases at V and 2 bases at J; junction bases unmatched: 6. DNA for the CDR3: TGTGCCAGCAGCTTTTCCGGGACAGGTCCCTACGAGCAGTACTTC. Encoded protein: CASSFSGTGPYEQYF.

J is TRBJ2-7 and V is TRBV28; 10 positions match TRBD2. Unmatched junction bases numbered 3, after V lost 3 bases and J lost 1 base. The CDR3 length is 15 residues. Germline values: CDR1 MDHEN, CDR2 SYDVKM. This CDR3 reads CASSFTSGDSYEQYF. The CDR3 DNA follows: TGTGCCAGCAGTTTTACTAGCGGGGATTCCTACGAGCAGTACTTC.

The rearrangement joins TRBV6-6 to TRBJ1-2; perhaps TRBD1 as D (5 bases). Trimming stripped 6 bases from V and 4 bases from J, with 18 bases between. This CDR3 spans 15 amino acids. Per the germline V gene, CDR1 is MNHNY and CDR2 is SVGAGI (reference sequence). CDR3 protein: CASRPQGRSLYGYTF. CDR3 nucleotide sequence: TGTGCCAGCAGGCCGCAGGGTCGGAGCCTCTATGGCTACACCTTC.

The J gene is TRBJ1-5, the V gene TRBV6-5; 11 nucleotides match TRBD1. The germline V gene encodes CDR1 MNHEY and CDR2 SVGAGI. V gave up 6 bases and J gave up 7 bases; unmatched junction bases: 8. CDR3 length: 15 amino acids. The CDR3 bases are TGTGCCAGCAGCCCCTCCGGGACAGGGGGACAGCCCCAGCATTTT. Protein sequence: CASSPSGTGGQPQHF.

The chain carries TRBV6-6 and TRBJ2-7, with no clear D. V shed 2 bases and J shed 4 bases, with 6 bases lying between them. There are 12 residues in the CDR3. CDR1 and CDR2 from the germline V gene are MNHNY and SVGAGI (reference sequence). The CDR3, as DNA: TGTGCCAGCAGTTACGACAATTACGAGCAGTACTTC. Translating gives CASSYDNYEQYF.

In DNA, the CDR3 is TGTGCCAGCAGTGAAGGCAGGCGAAAGGGGCCCCAGCATTTT. As protein: CASSEGRRKGPQHF. The chain couples TRBV6-1 to TRBJ1-5; D uncertain. The CDR3 loop spans 14 amino acids. Trimming shortened V by 1 base and J by 9 bases, and 13 bases separated the two germline ends. CDR1 MNHNS and CDR2 SASEGT come from the germline V gene.

The chain has TRBV7-2 and TRBJ1-3; possibly TRBD1 for D (6 bases). Germline lookup yields CDR1 SGHTA and CDR2 FQGNSA. The CDR3 is made up of 16 amino acids. The germline V and J ends were trimmed by 5 bases and 0 bases, with 14 bases remaining between them. The CDR3 DNA is TGTGCCAGCAGCCAAAGGACAGTGAGCTCTGGAAACACCATATATTTT. Protein product: CASSQRTVSSGNTIYF.

The chain employs TRBV11-1 and TRBJ2-5; TRBD2 might be the D (5 bases). The CDR3 is 13 residues long. Germline lookup yields CDR1 SGHAT and CDR2 FQDESV (reference sequence). With 5 bases removed from V and 5 bases from J, the gap between germline ends came to 12 bases. The CDR3 DNA reads TGTGCCAGCAGCCAAATTCCGGGGGAGACCCAGTACTTC. It is translated as CASSQIPGETQYF.

The genes are TRBV30 and TRBJ2-1; 8 positions agree with TRBD1. Trimming at V came to 2 bases and at J to 7 bases, leaving 7 bases not matched to a gene. There are 14 residues in the CDR3. Germline V CDR1 and CDR2: GTSNPN, SVGIG (reference sequence). The CDR3 protein is CAWSKLTGGNEQFF. In nucleotides, the CDR3 is TGTGCCTGGAGTAAGCTCACAGGGGGGAATGAGCAGTTCTTC.

The V and J genes are TRBV19 and TRBJ2-2; either TRBD1 or TRBD2 may supply D (6 bases each). The V gene's germline CDR1 is LNHDA and CDR2 SQIVND (reference sequence). There are 15 residues in the CDR3. Trimming left V 8 bases short and J 1 base short, with 14 bases between. In nucleotides, the CDR3 is TGTGCCAGTCGAAGGGGGGCCTGGAACACCGGGGAGCTGTTTTTT. Translated, it gives CASRRGAWNTGELFF.

This sequence joins TRBV11-3 and TRBJ2-7, with 7 bases identical to TRBD2. V shed 5 bases, J shed 1 base, and the junction held 5 bases outside the gene matches. In germline, CDR1 is SGHNT, CDR2 YENEEA. The CDR3 covers 14 residues. The chain's CDR3 is CASSPGRGSYEQYF. CDR3 bases: TGTGCCAGCAGCCCTGGGAGGGGTTCCTACGAGCAGTACTTC.

The chain is built from TRBV5-1 and TRBJ1-3, with 9 bases lining up with TRBD1. The ends lost 6 bases at V and 3 bases at J; junction bases unmatched: 4. This CDR3 is built from 14 residues. CDR1 and CDR2 (germline): SGHRS, YFSETQ. The CDR3 region has the DNA TGCGCCAGCAAAACAGGGGGCAGTGGAAACACCATATATTTT. It translates to CASKTGGSGNTIYF.

DNA of the CDR3: TGCAGCGTTGATAGGGCCCAAGAGACCCAGTACTTC. This encodes CSVDRAQETQYF. The chain recombines TRBV29-1 with TRBJ2-5; D not certain. V shed 3 bases and J shed 1 base, with 6 bases lying between them. Germline V gene lookup returns CDR1 SQVTM and CDR2 ANQGSEA. This CDR3 region has 12 residues. Drawing the rest from reference TRBV29-1 and TRBJ2-5, the complete variable domain is SAVISQKPSRDICQRGTSLTIQCQVDSQVTMMFWYRQQPGQSLTLIATANQGSEATYESGFVIDKFPISRPNLTFSTLTVSNMSPEDSSIYLCSVDRAQETQYFGPGTRLLVL.

A note on this clone: Different DNA sequences within this sample yield the same CDR3. The CDR3 nucleotides are TGCGCCAGCAGCCAAGGACCTATGAACACTGAAGCTTTCTTT. Translating gives CASSQGPMNTEAFF. The chain carries TRBV4-1 and TRBJ1-1; D is unclear. V was cut by 1 base and J by 0 bases, with 6 bases left in between. The CDR3 has 14 amino acids. Germline V CDR1 and CDR2: MGHRA, YSYEKL.

The chain recombines TRBV11-3 with TRBJ2-1, with TRBD2 identical over 12 bases. Germline V gene data show CDR1 as SGHNT and CDR2 as YENEEA. This CDR3 region has 16 residues. The V and J ends lost 4 bases and 7 bases, in that order; junction bases with no gene match: 8. DNA for the CDR3: TGTGCCAGCAGCTCTCCCCTAGCGGGAGGGCAAAATGAGCAGTTCTTC. It encodes CASSSPLAGGQNEQFF.

This chain connects TRBV10-3 to TRBJ1-1; D might be TRBD1 (6 bases). The V end lost 8 bases, the J end lost 4 bases, and 20 bases lay between the germline ends. The V gene's germline CDR1 is ENHRY and CDR2 SYGVKD. This CDR3 has 15 amino acids. This CDR3 is CAIREGGVTATEAFF. CDR3 coding DNA: TGTGCCATCCGAGAGGGGGGAGTGACAGCCACTGAAGCTTTCTTT.